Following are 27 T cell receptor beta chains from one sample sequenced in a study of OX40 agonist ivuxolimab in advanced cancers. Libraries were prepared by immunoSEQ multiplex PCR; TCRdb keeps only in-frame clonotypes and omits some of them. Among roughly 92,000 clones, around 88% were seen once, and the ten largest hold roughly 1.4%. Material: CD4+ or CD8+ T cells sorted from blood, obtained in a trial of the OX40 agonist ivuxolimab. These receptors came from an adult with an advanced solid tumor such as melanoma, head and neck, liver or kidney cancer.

CDR3 nucleotides: TGTGCCTGGAGTACACAGGCCAAGCAGCCCCAGCATTTT. Translating it yields CAWSTQAKQPQHF. J is TRBJ1-5 and V is TRBV30; a possible D gene is TRBD1 (5 bases). Looked up from germline, CDR1 is GTSNPN and CDR2 is SVGIG (reference sequence). The CDR3 runs 13 residues. V dropped 2 bases and J dropped 7 bases, with 12 bases sitting between them.

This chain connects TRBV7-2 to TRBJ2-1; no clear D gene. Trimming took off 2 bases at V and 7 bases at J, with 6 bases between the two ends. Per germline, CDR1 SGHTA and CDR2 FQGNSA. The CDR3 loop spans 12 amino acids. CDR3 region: CASSLLPNEQFF. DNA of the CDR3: TGTGCCAGCAGCTTACTGCCGAATGAGCAGTTCTTC.

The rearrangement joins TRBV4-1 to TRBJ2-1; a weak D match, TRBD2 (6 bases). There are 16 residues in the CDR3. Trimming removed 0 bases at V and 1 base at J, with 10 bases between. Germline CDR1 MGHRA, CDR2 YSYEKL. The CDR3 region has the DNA TGCGCCAGCAGCCAAGAGGAGGGCGGGTCCTACAATGAGCAGTTCTTC. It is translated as CASSQEEGGSYNEQFF.

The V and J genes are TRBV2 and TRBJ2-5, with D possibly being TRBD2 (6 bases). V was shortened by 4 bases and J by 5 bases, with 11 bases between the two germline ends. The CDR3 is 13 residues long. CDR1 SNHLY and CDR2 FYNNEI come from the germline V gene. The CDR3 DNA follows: TGTGCCAGCAGTGCGGAGGGGAGGGAGACCCAGTACTTC. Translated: CASSAEGRETQYF. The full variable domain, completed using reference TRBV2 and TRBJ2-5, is EPEVTQTPSHQVTQMGQEVILRCVPISNHLYFYWYRQILGQKVEFLVSFYNNEISEKSEIFDDQFSVERPDGSNFTLKIRSTKLEDSAMYFCASSAEGRETQYFGPGTRLLVL.

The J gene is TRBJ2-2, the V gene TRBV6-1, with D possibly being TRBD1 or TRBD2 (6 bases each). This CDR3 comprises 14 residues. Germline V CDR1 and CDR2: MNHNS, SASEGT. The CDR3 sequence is CAIGGTLASGELFF. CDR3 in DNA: TGTGCAATAGGGGGGACCCTTGCCTCCGGGGAGCTGTTTTTT.

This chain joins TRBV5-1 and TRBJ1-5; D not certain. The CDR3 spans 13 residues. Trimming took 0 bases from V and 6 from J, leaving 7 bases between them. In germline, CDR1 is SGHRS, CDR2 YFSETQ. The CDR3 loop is CASSLDGLQPQHF. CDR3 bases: TGCGCCAGCAGCTTGGACGGACTTCAGCCCCAGCATTTT.

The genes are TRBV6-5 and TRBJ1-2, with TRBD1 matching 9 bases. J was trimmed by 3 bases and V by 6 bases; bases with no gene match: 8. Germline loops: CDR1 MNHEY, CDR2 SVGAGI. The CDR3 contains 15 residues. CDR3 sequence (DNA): TGTGCCAGCAGACCAACAGGGGGCGACCACTATGGCTACACCTTC. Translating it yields CASRPTGGDHYGYTF.

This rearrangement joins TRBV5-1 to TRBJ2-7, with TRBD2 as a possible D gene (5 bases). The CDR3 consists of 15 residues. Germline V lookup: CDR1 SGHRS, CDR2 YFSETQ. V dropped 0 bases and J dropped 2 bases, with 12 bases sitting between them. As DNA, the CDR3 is TGCGCCAGCAGCTTGGCCCCCGAGGGTACCTACGAGCAGTACTTC. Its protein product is CASSLAPEGTYEQYF.

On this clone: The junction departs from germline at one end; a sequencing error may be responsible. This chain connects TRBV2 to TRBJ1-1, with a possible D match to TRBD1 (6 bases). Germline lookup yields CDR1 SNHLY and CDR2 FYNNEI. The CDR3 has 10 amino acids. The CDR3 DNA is TGTGCCAGCAGTGTACGACAGGCCGCTTTT. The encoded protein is CASSVRQAAF.

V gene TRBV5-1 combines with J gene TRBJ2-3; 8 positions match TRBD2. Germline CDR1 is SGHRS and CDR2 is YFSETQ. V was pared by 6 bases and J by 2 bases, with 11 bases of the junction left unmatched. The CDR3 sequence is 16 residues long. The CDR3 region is CASIRGAGGPTDTQYF. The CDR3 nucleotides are TGCGCCAGCATAAGGGGGGCGGGAGGCCCCACAGATACGCAGTATTTT.

CDR3 region: CASNYRVGANEKLFF. CDR3 sequence (DNA): TGTGCCAGTAATTACAGGGTGGGAGCTAATGAAAAACTGTTTTTT. V usage is TRBV28 and J usage is TRBJ1-4, with D possibly TRBD1 on 6 matching bases. The germline gives CDR1 MDHEN, CDR2 SYDVKM. The CDR3 has 15 residues. Deletions cut 9 bases from V and 3 bases from J, with 17 bases between. Complete variable domain (other parts from reference TRBV28 and TRBJ1-4): DVKVTQSSRYLVKRTGEKVFLECVQDMDHENMFWYRQDPGLGLRLIYFSYDVKMKEKGDIPEGYSVSREKKERFSLILESASTNQTSMYLCASNYRVGANEKLFFGSGTQLSVL.

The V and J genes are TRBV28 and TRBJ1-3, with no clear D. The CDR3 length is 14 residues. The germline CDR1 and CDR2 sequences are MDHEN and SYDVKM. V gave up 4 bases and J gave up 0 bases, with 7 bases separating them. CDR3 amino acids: CASSSGSSGNTIYF. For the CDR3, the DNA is TGTGCCAGCAGTTCTGGGTCCTCTGGAAACACCATATATTTT. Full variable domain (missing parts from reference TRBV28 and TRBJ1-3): DVKVTQSSRYLVKRTGEKVFLECVQDMDHENMFWYRQDPGLGLRLIYFSYDVKMKEKGDIPEGYSVSREKKERFSLILESASTNQTSMYLCASSSGSSGNTIYFGEGSWLTVV.

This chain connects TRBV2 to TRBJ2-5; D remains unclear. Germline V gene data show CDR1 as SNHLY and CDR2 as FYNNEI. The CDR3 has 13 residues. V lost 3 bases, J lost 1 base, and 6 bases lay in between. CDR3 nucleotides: TGTGCCAGCAGTGATTACTCCCAAGAGACCCAGTACTTC. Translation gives CASSDYSQETQYF.

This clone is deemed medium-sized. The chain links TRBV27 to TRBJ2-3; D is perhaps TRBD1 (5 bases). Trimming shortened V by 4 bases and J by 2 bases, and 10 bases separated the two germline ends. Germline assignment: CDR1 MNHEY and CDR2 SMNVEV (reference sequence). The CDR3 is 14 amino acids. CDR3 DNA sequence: TGTGCCAGCAGTTGGCAGGGATACACAGATACGCAGTATTTT. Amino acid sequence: CASSWQGYTDTQYF.

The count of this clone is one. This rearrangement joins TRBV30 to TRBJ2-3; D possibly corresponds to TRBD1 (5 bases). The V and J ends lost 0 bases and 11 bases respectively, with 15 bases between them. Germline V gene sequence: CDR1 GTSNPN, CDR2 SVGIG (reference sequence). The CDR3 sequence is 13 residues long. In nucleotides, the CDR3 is TGTGCCTGGAGTGTACTATCAGGGATCGGGCAGTATTTT. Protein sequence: CAWSVLSGIGQYF.

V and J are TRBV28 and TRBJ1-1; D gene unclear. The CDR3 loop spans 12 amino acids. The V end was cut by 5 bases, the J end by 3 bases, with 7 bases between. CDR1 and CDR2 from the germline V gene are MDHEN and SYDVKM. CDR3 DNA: TGTGCCAGCAGTGCTTCCTACACTGAAGCTTTCTTT. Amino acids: CASSASYTEAFF. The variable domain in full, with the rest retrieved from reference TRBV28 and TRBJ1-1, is DVKVTQSSRYLVKRTGEKVFLECVQDMDHENMFWYRQDPGLGLRLIYFSYDVKMKEKGDIPEGYSVSREKKERFSLILESASTNQTSMYLCASSASYTEAFFGQGTRLTVV.

The CDR3 region has the DNA TGTGCCAGCAGGGGGGGGCGGGAGTATTACGAGCAGTACTTC. It codes for CASRGGREYYEQYF. The J gene is TRBJ2-7, the V gene TRBV2, with D perhaps TRBD2 (7 bases). CDR3 length equals 14 residues. Germline assignment: CDR1 SNHLY and CDR2 FYNNEI. Trimming stripped 6 bases from V and 4 bases from J, with 16 bases between.

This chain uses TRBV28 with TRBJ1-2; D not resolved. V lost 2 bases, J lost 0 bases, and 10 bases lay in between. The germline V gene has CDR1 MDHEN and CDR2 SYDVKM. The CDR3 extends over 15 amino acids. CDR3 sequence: CASSLPLGPNYGYTF. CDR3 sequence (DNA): TGTGCCAGCAGTTTACCCCTCGGGCCTAACTATGGCTACACCTTC.

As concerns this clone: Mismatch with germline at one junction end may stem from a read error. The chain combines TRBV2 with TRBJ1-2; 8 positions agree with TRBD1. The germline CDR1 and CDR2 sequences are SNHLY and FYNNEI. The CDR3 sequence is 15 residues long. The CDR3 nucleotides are TGTGCCAGCAGGGAAGACAGGGGTTCTAACTATGGCTACACCTTC. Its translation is CASREDRGSNYGYTF.

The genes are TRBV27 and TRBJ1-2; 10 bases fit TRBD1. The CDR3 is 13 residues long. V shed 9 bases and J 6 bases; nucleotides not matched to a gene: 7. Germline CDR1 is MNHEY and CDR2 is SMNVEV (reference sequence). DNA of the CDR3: TGTGCCAGTAGGGACAGGGGTTACAATGGCTACACCTTC. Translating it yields CASRDRGYNGYTF.

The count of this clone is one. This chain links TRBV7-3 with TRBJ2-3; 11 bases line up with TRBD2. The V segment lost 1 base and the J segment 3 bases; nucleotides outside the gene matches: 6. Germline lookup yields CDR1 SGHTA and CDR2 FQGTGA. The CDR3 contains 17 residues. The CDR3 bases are TGTGCCAGCAGCTTAATCGGGGGACTAGCGGAGACAGATACGCAGTATTTT. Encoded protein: CASSLIGGLAETDTQYF.

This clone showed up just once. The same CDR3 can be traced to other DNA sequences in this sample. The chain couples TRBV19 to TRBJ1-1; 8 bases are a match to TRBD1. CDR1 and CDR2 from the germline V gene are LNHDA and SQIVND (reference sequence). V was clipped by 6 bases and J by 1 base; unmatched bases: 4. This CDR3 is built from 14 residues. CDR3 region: CASSVDRENTEAFF. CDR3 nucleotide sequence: TGTGCCAGTAGCGTGGACAGGGAGAACACTGAAGCTTTCTTT.

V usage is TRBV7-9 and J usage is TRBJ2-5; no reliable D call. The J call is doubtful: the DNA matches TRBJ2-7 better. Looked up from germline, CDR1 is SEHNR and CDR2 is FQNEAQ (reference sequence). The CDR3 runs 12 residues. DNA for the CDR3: TGTGCCAGCAGCTCGAGCTCCTACGAGCAGTACTTC. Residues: CASSSSSYEQYF.

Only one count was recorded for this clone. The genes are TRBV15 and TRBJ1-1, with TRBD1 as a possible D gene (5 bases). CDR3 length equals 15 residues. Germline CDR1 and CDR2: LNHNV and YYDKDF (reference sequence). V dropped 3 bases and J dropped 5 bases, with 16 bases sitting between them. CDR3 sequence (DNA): TGTGCCACCAGCAGGACCCCCGGGACGAGAACTGAAGCTTTCTTT. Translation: CATSRTPGTRTEAFF.

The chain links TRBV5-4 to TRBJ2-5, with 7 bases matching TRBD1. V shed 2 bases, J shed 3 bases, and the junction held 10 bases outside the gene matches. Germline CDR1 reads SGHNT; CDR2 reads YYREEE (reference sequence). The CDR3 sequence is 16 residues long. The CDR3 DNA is TGTGCCAGCAGCTTTATGACAGGGCAGGGCGAAGAGACCCAGTACTTC. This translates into CASSFMTGQGEETQYF. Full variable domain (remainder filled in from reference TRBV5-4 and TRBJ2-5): ETGVTQSPTHLIKTRGQQVTLRCSSQSGHNTVSWYQQALGQGPQFIFQYYREEENGRGNFPPRFSGLQFPNYSSELNVNALELDDSALYLCASSFMTGQGEETQYFGPGTRLLVL.

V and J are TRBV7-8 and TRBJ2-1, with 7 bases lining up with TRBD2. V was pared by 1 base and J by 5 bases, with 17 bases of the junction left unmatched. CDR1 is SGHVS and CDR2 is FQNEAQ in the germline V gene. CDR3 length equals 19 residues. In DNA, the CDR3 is TGTGCCAGCAGCTTAGTGTGGGGCATACTAGCGCGCGAACACAATGAGCAGTTCTTC. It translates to CASSLVWGILAREHNEQFF.

As DNA, the CDR3 is TGTGCCAGCAGCTTGGGGACAGGGGTTTCCGGGGAGCTGTTTTTT. This gives the protein CASSLGTGVSGELFF. This chain links TRBV5-8 with TRBJ2-2, with 9 bases lining up with TRBD1. There are 15 residues in the CDR3. Germline V gene data show CDR1 as SGHTS and CDR2 as YDEGEE. The J segment lost 6 bases and the V segment lost 0 bases, leaving 3 bases of the junction unmatched.